This T cell receptor (beta chain) was captured in a study of regulatory T cells in long-lasting Graves disease. Points from the study as a whole: Among samples with persistent disease, TRBV28, TRBJ1-2 and TRBJ2-5 were favored.

In the case of this clonotype: What it recognizes is unknown.

Germline lookup yields CDR1 SGHAT and CDR2 FQNNGV. Germline trimming cut 5 bases from V and 6 bases from J; bases unmatched to any gene: 7. The CDR3 has 15 residues. Arm-PCR of CDR3 regions and iRepertoire HTBI primers were used to build TCR beta libraries. TCRdb reprocessed the multiplex PCR reads via MiXCR and lists one record per CDR3 protein. The table lists 400,000 to 550,000 distinct CDR3 sequences, over 15% of them singletons. Time point of the sample: newly diagnosed GD, antithyroid drugs for less than 3 months. Extracted RNA from PBMCs served as the source of the TCR library. The same data also went into a second study, on T cells in Graves' hyperthyroidism and ophthalmopathy. That report adds: Researchers ran a first-round RT-PCR on the TCR CDR3 using the HTBI primer set. Expanded thyroid clonotypes (above 0.001) were mostly also found in blood. Ophthalmopathy stood apart from stable hyperthyroidism in a 13 V-J model.

This clonotype was sampled from a woman in her 30s with Graves disease. The gene calls are TRBV11-2 and TRBJ2-1; TRBD2 matches 10 bases. Here the sequenced sample was peripheral blood mononuclear cells (PBMCs), taken at new diagnosis, from a patient treated with antithyroid drugs. The CDR3 is CASSAVLAGANEQFF. CDR3 nucleotides: TGTGCCAGCAGCGCCGTCCTAGCGGGAGCCAATGAGCAGTTCTTC.